This T cell receptor beta chain was recorded in a study of blood T cell repertoires in COVID-19. Study summary: Whether acute or convalescent, the COVID-19 samples came from the United States, Italy and Spain. Nucleic acid was either cDNA or gDNA, and it came from T cells, B-cell-depleted T cells, or PBMCs.

V shed 2 bases and J 4 bases; nucleotides not matched to a gene: 10. The CDR3 covers 16 residues. CDR1 is LGHNT and CDR2 is FRNRAP in the germline V gene. This clone appeared once. Per the study methods: Estimated nucleated cell counts came from reference gene primer amplification. Assay: immunoSEQ multiplex PCR; the TCRdb copy retains only in-frame clones and omits some. V and J calls and clone size are copied from that table; D and trimming were computed from the DNA. Of about 240,000 clones detected, roughly 90% appear once; the ten largest clones hold approximately 7.9%. The sequencing sample was made of peripheral blood. The V call is TRBV12-5, the J call TRBJ2-7; 8 nucleotides align to TRBD2. The sequence came from a man in his sixties who had recovered from COVID-19. CDR3 in DNA: TGTGCTAGTGGTTTGTCCCGGGGGCGGGGGGTATACGAGCAGTACGTC. It codes for CASGLSRGRGVYEQYV.